This T cell receptor (beta chain) was observed in a study of T cells after yellow fever vaccination. General observations from the study: Post-booster repertoires contained most primary-vaccination clones again (roughly 95% CD4, over 70% CD8).

This clonotype came up once. Antigen specificity is unknown. The CDR3 sequence is 14 residues long. The germline gives CDR1 SGHTA, CDR2 FQGNSA. V shed 0 bases and J shed 6 bases, with 12 bases lying between them. TCRdb recomputed calls from the 5' RACE reads with MiXCR, one row per CDR3 protein. The sample consists of about 260,000 distinct CDR3 sequences, around 13% of them appearing once. The chain recombines TRBV7-2 with TRBJ2-7; D may be TRBD1 or TRBD2 (5 bases each). Source: CD4+ T cells sorted from PBMCs, taken 45 days after the yellow fever booster vaccination. The TCR originated in a young man who received the YFV17D yellow fever vaccine. The CDR3 DNA is TGTGCCAGCAGCTTAGCGTACACCGGGGCCGAGCAGTACTTC. Translating it yields CASSLAYTGAEQYF. Full variable domain (remainder filled in from reference TRBV7-2 and TRBJ2-7): GAGVSQSPSNKVTEKGKDVELRCDPISGHTALYWYRQSLGQGLEFLIYFQGNSAPDKSGLPSDRFSAERTGGSVSTLTIQRTQQEDSAVYLCASSLAYTGAEQYFGPGTRLTVT.